This TCR beta chain came from a study of blood T cell repertoires in COVID-19. A Seattle source enrolled patients during active infection and followed them longitudinally. V shed 2 bases and J shed 3 bases, with 4 bases lying between them. The germline V gene has CDR1 MNHNY and CDR2 SVGAGI (reference sequence). The CDR3 loop spans 13 amino acids. Data came from immunoSEQ multiplex PCR; TCRdb stores just in-frame clones and leaves some out. The sample lists more than 300,000 clones, 70% to 90% occurring once. The sequencing input was peripheral blood. The receptor's source is a woman in her twenties or thirties with COVID-19, enrolled during active disease. The V call is TRBV6-6, the J call TRBJ2-2, with D unresolved. In DNA form, the CDR3 reads TGTGCCAGCAGTTACCCGGACACCGGGGAGCTGTTTTTT. Amino acids: CASSYPDTGELFF.